This record concerns one T cell receptor (beta chain) sequence. Its target is not known. Germline V lookup: CDR1 MNHNS, CDR2 SASEGT. J lost 4 bases, V lost 6 bases, and 6 bases had no gene match. The CDR3 has 14 amino acids. The source of the sample is a study of vaccination and CD4 T cells after COVID-19. As for the study in general: Two-dose vaccination with either BNT162b2 or mRNA-1273 was given to participants. Stimulation used overlapping spike peptides from SARS-CoV-2, HCoV-NL63, HCoV-OC43 and HCoV-229E. Study-level points and caveats: Spike mono-reactivity marked 304 of 307 vaccine-specific clones in convalescent patients.

Treatment reported: approximately 10-day PBMC culture with coronavirus spike peptide pools or control peptides (ViraFEST assay). These CD4+ T cells came from an unexposed donor, sampled before the COVID-19 pandemic (2011-2018). The cultures had half their medium swapped for fresh IL-2 medium on days 3 and 7. CD4+ T cells that had been cultured provided DNA sequenced with the Oncomine TCR Beta short-read assay. A single record per CDR3 protein comes from TCRdb applying MiXCR to the PCR reads. The table shows thousands of distinct CDR3 sequences, with roughly two fifths occurring only once. The sample comprised CD4+ T cells from blood, cultured in vitro. The receptor's source is a human donor in good health. The genes are TRBV6-1 and TRBJ2-7, with 10 bases fitting TRBD1. CDR3 amino acids: CASSQPGQGYEQYF. Written as DNA, the CDR3 is TGTGCCAGCAGCCAGCCGGGACAGGGGTACGAGCAGTACTTC.